Sequencing of this T cell receptor beta chain was carried out in a study of T cell changes during pregnancy in multiple sclerosis. From germline, CDR1 is SGHTS and CDR2 YDEGEE. Germline trimming cut 5 bases from V and 7 bases from J; bases unmatched to any gene: 5. This CDR3 spans 13 amino acids. TCRdb keeps only in-frame clones here, not all; method: immunoSEQ multiplex PCR. The top ten clones hold approximately 3.3% of a sample with tens of thousands of clones, 80% to 95% of them seen once. This TCR came from a female donor in good health, enrolled as a control in a pregnancy study. This chain uses TRBV5-8 with TRBJ2-1; 8 bases align to TRBD2. The source was peripheral blood, collected after pregnancy. The CDR3 sequence is CASSGLAGNEQFF. CDR3 DNA sequence: TGTGCCAGCAGTGGACTAGCCGGTAATGAGCAGTTCTTC. Variable domain in full (rest from reference TRBV5-8 and TRBJ2-1): EAGVTQSPTHLIKTRGQQATLRCSPISGHTSVYWYQQALGLGLQFLLWYDEGEERNRGNFPPRFSGRQFPNYSSELNVNALELEDSALYLCASSGLAGNEQFFGPGTRLTVL.